The next 23 T cell receptor beta chains were all read from a single sample in a study of OX40 agonist ivuxolimab in advanced cancers. Clones were sequenced by immunoSEQ multiplex PCR, and TCRdb holds only the in-frame ones, with some missing. The sample has around 75,000 clones, 88% seen once; the top ten hold 2% to 2.5%. The specimen was CD4+ or CD8+ T cells sorted from blood, collected in a trial of the OX40 agonist ivuxolimab. The receptors come from an adult with an advanced solid tumor such as melanoma, head and neck, liver or kidney cancer.

The chain combines TRBV9 with TRBJ2-5; 13 bases fit TRBD2. In germline, CDR1 is SGDLS, CDR2 YYNGEE. The V gene end was trimmed by 4 bases and the J gene end by 5 bases; junction bases not matched to a gene: 11. The CDR3 runs to 17 residues. The CDR3 DNA reads as TGTGCCAGCAGCTTGGGCGGGACTAGCGGGGTTGGGGAGACCCAGTACTTC. Translated: CASSLGGTSGVGETQYF.

The CDR3 here is CASSVDPHGGSSYEQYF. As DNA, the CDR3 is TGTGCCAGCAGCGTAGATCCTCATGGGGGCAGCTCCTACGAGCAGTACTTC. The V gene is TRBV9, the J gene TRBJ2-7, with D possibly being TRBD1 (6 bases). The germline V gene has CDR1 SGDLS and CDR2 YYNGEE. The CDR3 runs 17 residues. The V and J ends lost 0 bases and 0 bases respectively, with 16 bases between them.

The chain employs TRBV5-1 and TRBJ2-5; tentatively, D is TRBD1 (6 bases). The CDR3 totals 14 residues. Germline V gives CDR1 SGHRS, CDR2 YFSETQ. Between the trimmed V and J ends, which lost 4 bases and 1 base, there was a span of 11 bases. The CDR3 DNA is TGCGCCAGCAGCCCCGGGACATCCCAAGAGACCCAGTACTTC. Translation: CASSPGTSQETQYF. Supplemented by reference TRBV5-1 and TRBJ2-5, the full variable domain reads KAGVTQTPRYLIKTRGQQVTLSCSPISGHRSVSWYQQTPGQGLQFLFEYFSETQRNKGNFPGRFSGRQFSNSRSEMNVSTLELGDSALYLCASSPGTSQETQYFGPGTRLLVL.

This clone was detected once. The chain couples TRBV14 to TRBJ2-1; D may be TRBD1 (5 bases). The V and J ends lost 2 bases and 0 bases respectively, with 11 bases between them. The germline gives CDR1 SGHDN, CDR2 FVKESK. This CDR3 contains 16 residues. The CDR3 loop is CASSQIRGSSYNEQFF. The CDR3 nucleotides read TGTGCCAGCAGCCAAATAAGGGGAAGCTCCTACAATGAGCAGTTCTTC.

In DNA form, the CDR3 reads TGTGCCAGCAGTAGGACAGGGATAGAGCAGTACTTC. Translating it yields CASSRTGIEQYF. The chain employs TRBV2 and TRBJ2-7; TRBD1 matches at 8 bases. CDR3 size: 12 residues. Unmatched junction bases numbered 4, after V lost 5 bases and J lost 7 bases. Germline CDR1 is SNHLY and CDR2 is FYNNEI.

V usage is TRBV28 and J usage is TRBJ2-7; 7 nucleotides align to TRBD2. Germline CDR1 is MDHEN and CDR2 is SYDVKM. J was trimmed by 3 bases and V by 7 bases; bases with no gene match: 6. The CDR3 has 13 residues. CDR3 coding DNA: TGTGCCAGCAATGTCGGGAGGAGCTACGAGCAGTACTTC. Its translation: CASNVGRSYEQYF. Full variable domain (missing parts from reference TRBV28 and TRBJ2-7): DVKVTQSSRYLVKRTGEKVFLECVQDMDHENMFWYRQDPGLGLRLIYFSYDVKMKEKGDIPEGYSVSREKKERFSLILESASTNQTSMYLCASNVGRSYEQYFGPGTRLTVT.

The V gene is TRBV4-2, the J gene TRBJ2-5, with 10 bases fitting TRBD2. The germline gives CDR1 LGHNA, CDR2 YNFKEQ. CDR3 length equals 17 residues. V was clipped by 5 bases and J by 2 bases; unmatched bases: 11. The CDR3 spells CASSALGSGGVQETQYF. For the CDR3, the DNA is TGTGCCAGCAGCGCCCTGGGGAGCGGGGGGGTTCAAGAGACCCAGTACTTC.

This chain joins TRBV7-3 and TRBJ2-3; no definite D call. V shed 4 bases and J shed 2 bases, with 4 bases lying between them. The CDR3 totals 12 residues. Germline V gene data show CDR1 as SGHTA and CDR2 as FQGTGA. The CDR3 sequence is CASSSNTDTQYF. In nucleotides, the CDR3 is TGTGCCAGCAGCTCCAACACAGATACGCAGTATTTT.

The chain joins TRBV30 to TRBJ2-5; D unclear. The V gene lost 7 bases and the J gene lost 4 bases, with 13 bases spanning the gap. Germline values: CDR1 GTSNPN, CDR2 SVGIG (reference sequence). The CDR3 totals 12 residues. The CDR3 spells CASRPRRETQYF. CDR3 nucleotide sequence: TGTGCCTCTAGGCCGAGGCGAGAGACCCAGTACTTC.

The chain recombines TRBV5-6 with TRBJ2-3; possibly TRBD1 for D (5 bases). V was cut by 1 base and J by 8 bases, with 11 bases left in between. The CDR3 runs 13 residues. Germline V gives CDR1 SGHDT, CDR2 YYEEEE. CDR3 residues: CASSLRGRVTQYF. The CDR3, as DNA: TGTGCCAGCAGCTTGAGGGGCCGCGTTACGCAGTATTTT.

The chain uses TRBV5-1 and TRBJ2-1; 10 bases match TRBD2. Germline-derived CDR1 and CDR2 are SGHRS and YFSETQ. The CDR3 extends over 15 amino acids. V trimming: 4 bases; J trimming: 4 bases; junction bases outside the gene matches: 5. The CDR3 nucleotides are TGCGCCAGCAGCGCAGGGACTAGCGAGTACAATGAGCAGTTCTTC. It is translated as CASSAGTSEYNEQFF.

The chain uses TRBV7-2 and TRBJ2-5; tentative D call: TRBD2 (5 bases). V lost 4 bases to trimming and J lost 5 bases, with 14 bases between them. This CDR3 is 14 amino acids long. Germline V gives CDR1 SGHTA, CDR2 FQGNSA. Written as DNA, the CDR3 is TGTGCCAGCAGCTCCTCCGGGCGGAGGGAGACCCAGTACTTC. It is translated as CASSSSGRRETQYF.

V usage is TRBV19 and J usage is TRBJ1-2; a weak D match, TRBD1 (5 bases). CDR1 LNHDA and CDR2 SQIVND come from the germline V gene (reference sequence). The CDR3 contains 15 residues. The V end was cut by 8 bases, the J end by 4 bases, with 20 bases between. The CDR3 here is CASDPGRANLYGYTF. For the CDR3, the DNA is TGTGCCAGTGACCCAGGGCGTGCTAACCTCTATGGCTACACCTTC.

CDR3 in amino acids: CASSPPRRGHYNEQFF. The CDR3 bases are TGTGCCAGCAGTCCCCCTAGGCGGGGACACTACAATGAGCAGTTCTTC. The V and J genes are TRBV6-6 and TRBJ2-1; D assignment may be TRBD1 or TRBD2 (6 bases each). V was clipped by 5 bases and J by 3 bases, with 17 bases between them. The germline V gene has CDR1 MNHNY and CDR2 SVGAGI (reference sequence). This CDR3 spans 16 amino acids.

The chain joins TRBV5-6 to TRBJ2-1; TRBD2 matches 8 bases. The V segment lost 6 bases and the J segment 6 bases; nucleotides outside the gene matches: 11. Per the germline V gene, CDR1 is SGHDT and CDR2 is YYEEEE. This CDR3 is 15 amino acids long. The CDR3 loop reads CASTPSAGEFNEQFF. The DNA of the CDR3 is TGTGCCAGCACTCCCTCAGCGGGAGAATTCAATGAGCAGTTCTTC.

The chain has TRBV7-3 and TRBJ2-3; the D is unclear. V was trimmed by 5 bases and J by 2 bases, leaving 5 bases between them. The CDR3 has 12 residues. Germline assignment: CDR1 SGHTA and CDR2 FQGTGA. The CDR3 is CASSPSTDTQYF. The CDR3 DNA reads TGTGCCAGCAGCCCATCCACAGATACGCAGTATTTT.

The genes are TRBV2 and TRBJ2-5, with 13 bases that match TRBD2. The CDR3 loop spans 15 amino acids. From germline, CDR1 is SNHLY and CDR2 FYNNEI. The J segment lost 5 bases and the V segment lost 4 bases, leaving 4 bases of the junction unmatched. For the CDR3, the DNA is TGTGCCAGCAGTGGACTAGCGGGAGGTTTGGAGACCCAGTACTTC. This codes for CASSGLAGGLETQYF.

Here the CDR3 DNA reads TGTGCCAGCTACGTCCGGAACTATGGCTACACCTTC. Encoded protein: CASYVRNYGYTF. The chain links TRBV19 to TRBJ1-2; the D is unclear. The CDR3 is 12 residues long. CDR1 LNHDA and CDR2 SQIVND come from the germline V gene (reference sequence). V lost 9 bases, J lost 2 bases, and 10 bases lay in between.

This clone was seen a handful of times. J is TRBJ1-1 and V is TRBV2; the D gene is possibly TRBD1 (5 bases). Germline V gene sequence: CDR1 SNHLY, CDR2 FYNNEI. V lost 5 bases, J lost 8 bases, and 6 bases lay in between. The CDR3 consists of 10 residues. This CDR3 is CASSRGEAFF. In DNA form, the CDR3 reads TGTGCCAGCAGTAGGGGAGAAGCTTTCTTT.

The chain combines TRBV5-4 with TRBJ2-5; a weak D match, TRBD2 (5 bases). V gave up 2 bases and J gave up 5 bases, with 10 bases separating them. This CDR3 spans 13 amino acids. Germline CDR1 reads SGHNT; CDR2 reads YYREEE (reference sequence). The CDR3 DNA sequence: TGTGCCAGCAGCTTTGAGGGAAGGGAGACCCAGTACTTC. Amino acid sequence: CASSFEGRETQYF.

The rearrangement uses TRBV2 and TRBJ2-7; TRBD1 matches 9 bases. V shed 4 bases and J 6 bases; nucleotides not matched to a gene: 4. The CDR3 spans 13 residues. The germline V gene encodes CDR1 SNHLY and CDR2 FYNNEI. Written as DNA, the CDR3 is TGTGCCAGCAGTGTGGGACAGGGCGGCGAGCAGTACTTC. Protein product: CASSVGQGGEQYF.

V is TRBV11-2 and J is TRBJ2-3; D gene uncertain. V gave up 0 bases and J gave up 2 bases, with 9 bases separating them. The germline V gene has CDR1 SGHAT and CDR2 FQNNGV. The CDR3 sequence is 15 residues long. CDR3 region: CASSLDKPNTDTQYF. The DNA of the CDR3 is TGTGCCAGCAGCTTAGATAAGCCAAACACAGATACGCAGTATTTT.

The V call is TRBV5-4, the J call TRBJ2-2; D ambiguous. Germline-derived CDR1 and CDR2 are SGHNT and YYREEE (reference sequence). The V and J ends lost 0 bases and 2 bases respectively, with 8 bases between them. This CDR3 region has 15 residues. CDR3 amino acids: CASSLVVANTGELFF. The DNA of the CDR3 is TGTGCCAGCAGCTTGGTGGTAGCCAACACCGGGGAGCTGTTTTTT.